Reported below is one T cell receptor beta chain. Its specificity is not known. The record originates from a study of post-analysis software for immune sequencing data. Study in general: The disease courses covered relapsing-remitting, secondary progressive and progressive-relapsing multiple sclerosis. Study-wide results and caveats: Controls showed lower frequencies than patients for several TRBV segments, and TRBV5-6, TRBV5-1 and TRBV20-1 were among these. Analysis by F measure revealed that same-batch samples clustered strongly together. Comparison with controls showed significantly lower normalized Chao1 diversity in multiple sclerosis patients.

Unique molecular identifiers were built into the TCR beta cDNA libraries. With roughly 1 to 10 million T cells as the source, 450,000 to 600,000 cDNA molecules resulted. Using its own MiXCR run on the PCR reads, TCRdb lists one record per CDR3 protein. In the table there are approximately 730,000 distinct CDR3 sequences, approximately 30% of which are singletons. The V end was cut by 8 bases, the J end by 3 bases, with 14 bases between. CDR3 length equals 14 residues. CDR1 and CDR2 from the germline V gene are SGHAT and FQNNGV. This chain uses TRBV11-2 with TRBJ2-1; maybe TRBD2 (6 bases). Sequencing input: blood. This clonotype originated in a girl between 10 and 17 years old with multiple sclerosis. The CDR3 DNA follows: TGTGCCAGCGCCGGAGGACTAATCTACAATGAGCAGTTCTTC. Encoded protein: CASAGGLIYNEQFF.